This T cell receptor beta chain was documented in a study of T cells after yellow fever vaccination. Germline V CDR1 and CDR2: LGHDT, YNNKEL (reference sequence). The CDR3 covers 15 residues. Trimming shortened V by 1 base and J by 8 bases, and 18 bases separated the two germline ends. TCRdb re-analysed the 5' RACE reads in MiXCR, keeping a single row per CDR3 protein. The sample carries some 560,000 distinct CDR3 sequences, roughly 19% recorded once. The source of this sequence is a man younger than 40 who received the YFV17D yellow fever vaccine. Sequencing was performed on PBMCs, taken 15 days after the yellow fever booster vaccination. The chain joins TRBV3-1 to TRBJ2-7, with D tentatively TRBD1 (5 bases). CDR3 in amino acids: CASSQGFTDTFQQYF. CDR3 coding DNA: TGTGCCAGCAGCCAAGGGTTTACGGACACTTTCCAGCAGTACTTC.